Listed below are T cell receptor beta chains from one sample, sequenced in a study of T cell changes during pregnancy in multiple sclerosis. Assay: immunoSEQ multiplex PCR; the TCRdb copy retains only in-frame clones and omits some. The data show more than 45,000 clones, over 80% seen once. Here the sequenced sample was CD4+ T cells from peripheral blood mononuclear cells, taken after pregnancy. Source of these receptors: a female donor with multiple sclerosis, enrolled in a pregnancy study. CDR3s include the opening cysteine and the closing phenylalanine or tryptophan. Rows may omit the clone size; those that give it use once, few, many or a size class.

TRBV29-1,TRBJ2-3,NA,CSVALGLLSTDTQYF
TRBV20-1,TRBJ2-2,NA,CSLSNTGELFF
TRBV6-1,TRBJ2-4,NA,CASSEVPGVDYIQYF
TRBV2,TRBJ1-1,NA,CASSESYGTLDTEAFF
TRBV2,TRBJ1-1,NA,CASSGQGRTEAFF
TRBV18,TRBJ2-7,NA,CASSPSLETLEQYF
TRBV7-9,TRBJ2-7,NA,CASSLTGTGRGQYF
TRBV29-1,TRBJ2-1,NA,CSVPGTSHNEQFF
TRBV27,TRBJ1-5,NA,CASSFSRQGPQHF
TRBV28,TRBJ1-4,once,CASRAPVPNEKLFF
TRBV2,TRBJ1-4,NA,CASSPGDRPNEKLFF
TRBV5-5,TRBJ1-5,NA,CASSPSSGQGGQPQHF
TRBV7-9,TRBJ2-5,NA,CASCKGYQETQYF
TRBV19,TRBJ2-2,NA,CASSLYQGINTGELFF